This T cell receptor beta chain is drawn from a study of PD-1 blockade in classical Hodgkin lymphoma. Regarding the study as a whole: Complete responders had baseline diversity similar to newly diagnosed patients.

For this clone: Antigen unknown.

The time point here: cycle 4 day 1 (C4D1), after 5 to 7 weeks of nivolumab. Relapse after autologous stem cell transplantation occurred in every patient, and brentuximab vedotin exposure varied. Repertoires were generated with immunoSEQ multiplex PCR, while TCRdb's copy carries only in-frame clones and drops some. The sample shows 75,000 to 100,000 clones, about 92% of them seen only once. Deletions cut 2 bases from V and 7 bases from J, with 9 bases between. Germline values: CDR1 SGHTA, CDR2 FQGTGA. The CDR3 is 13 amino acids. The chain has TRBV7-3 and TRBJ2-1; D unresolved. The sequence derives from a human donor with classical Hodgkin lymphoma. The sequencing here drew on peripheral blood mononuclear cells (PBMCs), taken before the fourth cycle of nivolumab. The CDR3 spells CASSLDMVNEQFF. CDR3 DNA sequence: TGTGCCAGCAGCTTAGATATGGTGAATGAGCAGTTCTTC.